The present T cell receptor beta chain was sequenced within a study of T-cell memory formation after mild COVID-19. Whole-study context: TCR clusters largely stayed donor specific.

This clonotype showed up just a few times. Its antigen is unidentified. Study findings and constraints: Pre-infection memory held some responding clones, suggesting pre-existing cross-reactive T cells responded. Researchers could not confirm that second-wave clones peaking on day 37 targeted SARS-CoV-2. Contracting CD4+ clones lay largely in CM and EM, with CD8+ ones residing in EMRA.

TCRdb analysed the 5' RACE reads with MiXCR anew, one entry per CDR3 protein. The sample carries 530,000 or so distinct CDR3 sequences, around a sixth recorded once. This TCR was recovered from an adult woman who had mild COVID-19 (a few samples of this study predate the infection). Cell type and time point are not known. The sample was PBMCs or a T cell subset sorted from them (not recorded which).

The CDR3 spells CASSSGVFYGYTF. CDR3 sequence (DNA): TGTGCCAGCAGTTCAGGGGTTTTCTATGGCTACACCTTC. This chain joins TRBV12-3 or TRBV12-4 and TRBJ1-2; D is possibly TRBD1 (6 bases). CDR3 size: 13 residues. Trimming stripped 4 bases from V and 4 bases from J, with 10 bases between.